This T cell receptor (beta chain) was identified during a study of CD8 T cells in Susac syndrome. Of note for this clonotype: Its matching antigen is unknown.

Notes on the study in general: The number of individuals included in the study's TCR sequencing and HLA analysis was acknowledged as relatively small.

Treatment-naive patients with stable or active relapsing-remitting disease were the multiple sclerosis controls. After extraction with the RNeasy kit, about 0.5 to 1 ug of the RNA was reverse transcribed using random hexamers. The method of amplification for TCR beta CDR3 was immunoSEQ multiplex PCR, covering 54 Vbeta and 13 Jbeta. TCRdb passed the immunoSEQ multiplex PCR reads through MiXCR, listing each CDR3 protein once. This table holds roughly 120,000 distinct CDR3 sequences, just under 95% found once. V lost 7 bases and J lost 3, with 15 bases in between. The CDR3 has 14 residues. The TCR comes from a human donor with multiple sclerosis. The J gene is TRBJ1-2, the V gene TRBV12-3 or TRBV12-4; D may be TRBD1 (5 bases). Source material: CD4+ T cells from PBMCs. CDR3 nucleotides: TGTGCCAGCACAATAGGAGGGGCCTACTATGGCTACACCTTC. This gives the protein CASTIGGAYYGYTF.